A selection of T cell receptor beta chains follows, all from one sample in a study of molecular identifiers for immune sequencing clone quantification. Each CDR3 protein is one row after TCRdb ran MiXCR on the PCR reads. The repertoire consists of some 650,000 distinct CDR3 sequences, with 15% to 20% occurring once and the leading ten covering around 0.86%. Sequenced sample: naive CD8+ T cells from blood, with Jurkat cell RNA spiked in. Receptors were obtained from a human donor in good health. Some libraries in this study had Jurkat cell RNA spiked in. Each CDR3 is given with its conserved first and last residue. Fields, in order: J gene, D gene, clone size, CDR3 length, V gene, CDR3 protein, CDR3 DNA. A D gene is named only where the DNA matches it firmly. Expanded clones get a size class; other rows say once, few or many, or leave the size out.

j_call: TRBJ2-4; d_call: TRBD1; clone_size: -; cdr3_length: 18; v_call: TRBV4-3; cdr3_aa: CASSQFLGTELAKNIQYF; cdr3_nt: TGCGCCAGCAGCCAATTTTTAGGGACAGAACTAGCCAAAAACATTCAGTACTTC
j_call: TRBJ1-1; d_call: -; clone_size: -; cdr3_length: 16; v_call: TRBV6-5; cdr3_aa: CASRIGGALGNTEAFF; cdr3_nt: TGTGCCAGCAGGATAGGGGGGGCGTTAGGGAACACTGAAGCTTTCTTT
j_call: TRBJ2-7; d_call: TRBD1; clone_size: -; cdr3_length: 15; v_call: TRBV19; cdr3_aa: CASSWSTGESYEQYF; cdr3_nt: TGTGCCAGTAGCTGGTCAACAGGGGAAAGTTACGAGCAGTACTTC
j_call: TRBJ1-1; d_call: TRBD1; clone_size: many; cdr3_length: 14; v_call: TRBV7-9; cdr3_aa: CASTGTGGRTEAFF; cdr3_nt: TGTGCCAGCACGGGGACAGGGGGACGAACTGAAGCTTTCTTT
j_call: TRBJ2-2; d_call: TRBD1; clone_size: few; cdr3_length: 17; v_call: TRBV9; cdr3_aa: CASSEGDRGLSSGELFF; cdr3_nt: TGTGCCAGCAGCGAGGGGGACAGGGGGCTTTCTAGCGGGGAGCTGTTTTTT
j_call: TRBJ2-2; d_call: -; clone_size: few; cdr3_length: 17; v_call: TRBV7-7; cdr3_aa: CASSSNEWGANTGELFF; cdr3_nt: TGTGCTAGCAGTTCCAACGAGTGGGGCGCGAACACCGGGGAGCTGTTTTTT
j_call: TRBJ1-5; d_call: TRBD1; clone_size: many; cdr3_length: 14; v_call: TRBV6-2/TRBV6-3; cdr3_aa: CASRWGQGYQPQHF; cdr3_nt: TGTGCCAGCAGATGGGGACAGGGCTATCAGCCCCAGCATTTT
j_call: TRBJ2-7; d_call: -; clone_size: many; cdr3_length: 14; v_call: TRBV29-1; cdr3_aa: CSVQQGLGGYEQYF; cdr3_nt: TGCAGCGTTCAACAGGGACTGGGAGGGTACGAGCAGTACTTC
j_call: TRBJ2-1; d_call: -; clone_size: many; cdr3_length: 16; v_call: TRBV4-3; cdr3_aa: CASSQDTGSSYNEQFF; cdr3_nt: TGCGCCAGCAGCCAAGATACAGGGAGCTCCTACAATGAGCAGTTCTTC
j_call: TRBJ2-1; d_call: -; clone_size: -; cdr3_length: 15; v_call: TRBV18; cdr3_aa: CASSPSDSSYNEQFF; cdr3_nt: TGTGCCAGCTCACCAAGTGATAGCTCCTACAATGAGCAGTTCTTC
j_call: TRBJ1-1; d_call: -; clone_size: few; cdr3_length: 15; v_call: TRBV2; cdr3_aa: CASRGTDRGYTEAFF; cdr3_nt: TGTGCCAGCAGAGGAACGGACCGGGGCTACACTGAAGCTTTCTTT
j_call: TRBJ2-7; d_call: -; clone_size: many; cdr3_length: 17; v_call: TRBV20-1; cdr3_aa: CSARPLGGGFLNYEQYF; cdr3_nt: TGCAGTGCTAGACCCTTAGGCGGCGGCTTTCTTAACTACGAGCAGTACTTC
j_call: TRBJ2-3; d_call: TRBD2; clone_size: many; cdr3_length: 16; v_call: TRBV6-5; cdr3_aa: CASNLLASGPTDTQYF; cdr3_nt: TGTGCCAGCAACCTGTTGGCTAGCGGGCCCACAGATACGCAGTATTTT
j_call: TRBJ2-1; d_call: -; clone_size: -; cdr3_length: 11; v_call: TRBV29-1; cdr3_aa: CSANLLGEQFF; cdr3_nt: TGCAGCGCAAACCTGCTGGGTGAGCAGTTCTTC
j_call: TRBJ2-3; d_call: TRBD1; clone_size: many; cdr3_length: 14; v_call: TRBV7-9; cdr3_aa: CASSADRGTDTQYF; cdr3_nt: TGTGCCAGCAGCGCGGACAGGGGCACAGATACGCAGTATTTT
j_call: TRBJ1-5; d_call: TRBD1; clone_size: many; cdr3_length: 16; v_call: TRBV4-1; cdr3_aa: CASSQDSGTGYQPQHF; cdr3_nt: TGCGCCAGCAGCCAAGATTCGGGGACAGGGTATCAGCCCCAGCATTTT
j_call: TRBJ1-4; d_call: -; clone_size: many; cdr3_length: 14; v_call: TRBV9; cdr3_aa: CASSVEGLGEKLFF; cdr3_nt: TGTGCCAGCAGCGTAGAGGGGTTAGGGGAAAAACTGTTTTTT
j_call: TRBJ1-1; d_call: -; clone_size: many; cdr3_length: 14; v_call: TRBV5-8; cdr3_aa: CASSYYETGTEAFF; cdr3_nt: TGTGCCAGCAGCTATTATGAGACCGGCACTGAAGCTTTCTTT
j_call: TRBJ1-1; d_call: -; clone_size: many; cdr3_length: 12; v_call: TRBV7-8; cdr3_aa: CASSNRRLLAFF; cdr3_nt: TGTGCCAGCAGCAACAGGCGACTTCTCGCTTTCTTT
j_call: TRBJ1-1; d_call: TRBD1; clone_size: many; cdr3_length: 15; v_call: TRBV7-9; cdr3_aa: CASSLTTGTYGEAFF; cdr3_nt: TGTGCCAGCAGCCTGACGACAGGGACTTATGGTGAAGCTTTCTTT
j_call: TRBJ1-5; d_call: -; clone_size: -; cdr3_length: 13; v_call: TRBV24-1; cdr3_aa: CTTSDHSNQPQNF; cdr3_nt: TGTACCACCAGTGACCACTCTAATCAGCCCCAGAATTTT
j_call: TRBJ2-7; d_call: -; clone_size: -; cdr3_length: 14; v_call: TRBV6-2/TRBV6-3; cdr3_aa: CASSYATVSYEQYF; cdr3_nt: TGTGCCAGCAGTTACGCCACGGTCTCCTACGAGCAGTACTTC
j_call: TRBJ1-1; d_call: -; clone_size: few; cdr3_length: 16; v_call: TRBV12-3/TRBV12-4; cdr3_aa: CASSFSISVSAFEAFF; cdr3_nt: TGTGCCAGCAGTTTTAGCATATCGGTTTCGGCTTTTGAAGCTTTCTTT
j_call: TRBJ1-5; d_call: -; clone_size: many; cdr3_length: 16; v_call: TRBV7-9; cdr3_aa: CASSAQGLAHNQPQHF; cdr3_nt: TGTGCCAGCAGCGCCCAGGGGCTGGCGCACAATCAGCCCCAGCATTTT
j_call: TRBJ2-7; d_call: -; clone_size: few; cdr3_length: 16; v_call: TRBV6-9; cdr3_aa: CASTPPGKGVSYEQYF; cdr3_nt: TGTGCCAGCACTCCCCCGGGAAAGGGGGTATCCTACGAGCAGTACTTC
j_call: TRBJ1-2; d_call: -; clone_size: many; cdr3_length: 14; v_call: TRBV29-1; cdr3_aa: CSVYVGPHNYGYTF; cdr3_nt: TGCAGCGTGTACGTCGGACCGCACAACTATGGCTACACCTTC
j_call: TRBJ1-5; d_call: -; clone_size: many; cdr3_length: 14; v_call: TRBV27; cdr3_aa: CASSSSTGSQPQHF; cdr3_nt: TGTGCCAGCAGTTCATCTACCGGGAGTCAGCCCCAGCATTTT
j_call: TRBJ1-4; d_call: -; clone_size: many; cdr3_length: 14; v_call: TRBV7-9; cdr3_aa: CASSRGPEIGKLFF; cdr3_nt: TGTGCCAGCAGCCGGGGACCGGAGATCGGAAAACTGTTTTTT
j_call: TRBJ2-3; d_call: -; clone_size: many; cdr3_length: 16; v_call: TRBV28; cdr3_aa: CASSPILWGGVDTQYF; cdr3_nt: TGTGCCAGCAGCCCGATCCTTTGGGGAGGAGTCGATACGCAGTATTTT
j_call: TRBJ1-5; d_call: -; clone_size: many; cdr3_length: 14; v_call: TRBV28; cdr3_aa: CASRYIGGDQPQHF; cdr3_nt: TGTGCCAGCAGGTACATCGGGGGTGATCAGCCCCAGCATTTT
j_call: TRBJ2-7; d_call: TRBD1; clone_size: -; cdr3_length: 15; v_call: TRBV28; cdr3_aa: CASSFSGDSFYEQYF; cdr3_nt: TGTGCCAGCAGTTTCTCAGGGGACAGTTTCTACGAGCAGTACTTC
j_call: TRBJ2-1; d_call: TRBD2; clone_size: many; cdr3_length: 13; v_call: TRBV6-1; cdr3_aa: CASRLAGMNEQFF; cdr3_nt: TGTGCCAGCAGATTAGCGGGAATGAATGAGCAGTTCTTC
j_call: TRBJ1-1; d_call: -; clone_size: many; cdr3_length: 13; v_call: TRBV6-2/TRBV6-3; cdr3_aa: CASSPDSRVEAFF; cdr3_nt: TGTGCCAGCTCCCCGGACAGCCGAGTTGAAGCTTTCTTT
j_call: TRBJ2-3; d_call: TRBD2; clone_size: -; cdr3_length: 17; v_call: TRBV27; cdr3_aa: CASSKQRVAGITDTQYF; cdr3_nt: TGTGCCAGCAGTAAACAACGGGTAGCGGGAATTACAGATACGCAGTATTTT
j_call: TRBJ2-1; d_call: TRBD2; clone_size: few; cdr3_length: 14; v_call: TRBV2; cdr3_aa: CASFLAGVMNEQFF; cdr3_nt: TGTGCCAGTTTTCTAGCGGGAGTAATGAATGAGCAGTTCTTC
j_call: TRBJ2-3; d_call: TRBD2; clone_size: few; cdr3_length: 17; v_call: TRBV27; cdr3_aa: CASSPLGAGGITDTQYF; cdr3_nt: TGTGCCAGCAGTCCTCTTGGAGCGGGAGGGATTACAGATACGCAGTATTTT
j_call: TRBJ1-2; d_call: TRBD1; clone_size: many; cdr3_length: 18; v_call: TRBV12-3/TRBV12-4; cdr3_aa: CASSTPVDRPIMNYGYTF; cdr3_nt: TGTGCCAGCAGTACCCCTGTGGACAGGCCTATCATGAACTATGGCTACACCTTC
j_call: TRBJ2-4; d_call: TRBD1; clone_size: many; cdr3_length: 17; v_call: TRBV25-1; cdr3_aa: CASSVLPRGQDRAIQYF; cdr3_nt: TGTGCCAGCAGTGTTCTACCCAGGGGCCAGGACAGGGCGATTCAGTACTTC
j_call: TRBJ2-5; d_call: -; clone_size: many; cdr3_length: 14; v_call: TRBV28; cdr3_aa: CASSFTGFQETQYF; cdr3_nt: TGTGCCAGCAGTTTTACAGGGTTTCAAGAGACCCAGTACTTC
j_call: TRBJ2-3; d_call: -; clone_size: many; cdr3_length: 13; v_call: TRBV9; cdr3_aa: CASSSRGFDTQYF; cdr3_nt: TGTGCCAGCAGCTCCAGAGGGTTTGATACGCAGTATTTT
j_call: TRBJ2-4; d_call: -; clone_size: many; cdr3_length: 17; v_call: TRBV4-3; cdr3_aa: CASSQDWAGGSKNIQYF; cdr3_nt: TGCGCCAGCAGCCAAGATTGGGCAGGGGGGTCCAAAAACATTCAGTACTTC
j_call: TRBJ2-3; d_call: -; clone_size: many; cdr3_length: 19; v_call: TRBV27; cdr3_aa: CASSPKETGWGEDEDTQYF; cdr3_nt: TGTGCCAGCAGTCCAAAAGAGACTGGGTGGGGGGAGGATGAAGATACGCAGTATTTT
j_call: TRBJ2-3; d_call: TRBD2; clone_size: many; cdr3_length: 16; v_call: TRBV2; cdr3_aa: CASSDIMAGVDSTQYF; cdr3_nt: TGTGCCAGCAGTGACATCATGGCGGGGGTAGACTCTACGCAGTATTTT
j_call: TRBJ1-1; d_call: -; clone_size: many; cdr3_length: 16; v_call: TRBV6-1; cdr3_aa: CASSESWSGENTEAFF; cdr3_nt: TGTGCCAGCAGTGAATCTTGGTCAGGGGAGAACACTGAAGCTTTCTTT
j_call: TRBJ1-1; d_call: TRBD1; clone_size: once; cdr3_length: 15; v_call: TRBV7-2; cdr3_aa: CASSLALRGRTEAFF; cdr3_nt: TGTGCCAGCAGCCTAGCCTTGAGGGGGCGGACTGAAGCTTTCTTT
j_call: TRBJ1-3; d_call: -; clone_size: -; cdr3_length: 14; v_call: TRBV6-5; cdr3_aa: CASRSQGSGNTIYF; cdr3_nt: TGTGCCAGCAGATCACAGGGATCTGGAAACACCATATATTTT
j_call: TRBJ1-6; d_call: -; clone_size: many; cdr3_length: 14; v_call: TRBV20-1; cdr3_aa: CSAREGRGNSPLHF; cdr3_nt: TGCAGTGCTAGAGAGGGCAGGGGTAATTCACCCCTCCACTTT
j_call: TRBJ1-3; d_call: -; clone_size: many; cdr3_length: 15; v_call: TRBV30; cdr3_aa: CAWSAGASSGNTIYF; cdr3_nt: TGTGCCTGGAGTGCCGGGGCGAGCTCTGGAAACACCATATATTTT
j_call: TRBJ2-2; d_call: TRBD2; clone_size: many; cdr3_length: 18; v_call: TRBV27; cdr3_aa: CASSLMLGLATNTGELFF; cdr3_nt: TGTGCCAGCAGTTTAATGTTGGGACTAGCGACGAACACCGGGGAGCTGTTTTTT
j_call: TRBJ2-3; d_call: -; clone_size: few; cdr3_length: 15; v_call: TRBV7-6; cdr3_aa: CASSLAVGGSDTQYF; cdr3_nt: TGTGCCAGCAGCTTAGCGGTGGGGGGTTCAGATACGCAGTATTTT
j_call: TRBJ2-3; d_call: TRBD2; clone_size: many; cdr3_length: 18; v_call: TRBV12-3/TRBV12-4; cdr3_aa: CASSTRLAVQKSTDTQYF; cdr3_nt: TGTGCCAGCAGTACGCGACTAGCGGTCCAAAAAAGCACAGATACGCAGTATTTT
j_call: TRBJ2-1; d_call: TRBD1; clone_size: few; cdr3_length: 14; v_call: TRBV19; cdr3_aa: CASSTTGFYNEQFF; cdr3_nt: TGTGCCAGTAGTACGACAGGGTTCTACAATGAGCAGTTCTTC
j_call: TRBJ1-5; d_call: TRBD1; clone_size: many; cdr3_length: 15; v_call: TRBV28; cdr3_aa: CASSLKGAANQPQHF; cdr3_nt: TGTGCCAGCAGTTTGAAGGGGGCCGCCAATCAGCCCCAGCATTTT
j_call: TRBJ2-7; d_call: -; clone_size: many; cdr3_length: 13; v_call: TRBV2; cdr3_aa: CASGQTITYEQYF; cdr3_nt: TGTGCCAGCGGACAGACGATAACCTACGAGCAGTACTTC
j_call: TRBJ2-5; d_call: -; clone_size: many; cdr3_length: 13; v_call: TRBV7-9; cdr3_aa: CASSLVSYPTQYF; cdr3_nt: TGTGCCAGCAGCTTAGTCAGCTACCCGACCCAGTACTTC
j_call: TRBJ1-2; d_call: -; clone_size: many; cdr3_length: 14; v_call: TRBV7-9; cdr3_aa: CASSFSTNNYGYTF; cdr3_nt: TGTGCCAGCAGCTTCTCCACCAATAACTATGGCTACACCTTC
j_call: TRBJ2-3; d_call: TRBD2; clone_size: few; cdr3_length: 15; v_call: TRBV19; cdr3_aa: CASGELASYTDTQYF; cdr3_nt: TGTGCCAGTGGTGAACTAGCGAGCTACACAGATACGCAGTATTTT
j_call: TRBJ1-5; d_call: -; clone_size: -; cdr3_length: 13; v_call: TRBV11-2; cdr3_aa: CASSLGLDRAQHF; cdr3_nt: TGTGCCAGCAGCTTGGGGCTGGATAGGGCCCAGCATTTT
j_call: TRBJ1-1; d_call: -; clone_size: many; cdr3_length: 15; v_call: TRBV4-1; cdr3_aa: CASSQGTEMNTEAFF; cdr3_nt: TGCGCCAGCAGCCAAGGGACGGAGATGAACACTGAAGCTTTCTTT